Presented here are 2 T cell receptor beta chains from one specimen sequenced in a study of blood T cell repertoires in COVID-19. Measured with immunoSEQ multiplex PCR; TCRdb has only the in-frame clones, and not every one. The table lists approximately 52,000 clones, about 88% of them singletons. Material: peripheral blood. The origin of the receptors is a man aged 60 to 75 with active COVID-19.

The gene calls are TRBV2 and TRBJ2-5; 8 nucleotides agree with TRBD2. V lost 7 bases and J lost 2; bases outside the gene matches: 6. CDR1 and CDR2 from the germline V gene are SNHLY and FYNNEI. The CDR3 loop spans 14 amino acids. The chain's CDR3 is CASIRASGQETQYF. CDR3 nucleotide sequence: TGTGCCAGCATCAGGGCTAGCGGGCAAGAGACCCAGTACTTC.

This rearrangement joins TRBV29-1 to TRBJ2-3, with 7 bases matching TRBD2. This CDR3 region has 14 residues. The V and J ends lost 3 bases and 4 bases, in that order; junction bases with no gene match: 7. CDR1 SQVTM and CDR2 ANQGSEA come from the germline V gene. CDR3 sequence: CSVDPRGRADTQYF. The CDR3 DNA reads TGCAGCGTTGATCCGCGCGGGAGAGCAGATACGCAGTATTTT.